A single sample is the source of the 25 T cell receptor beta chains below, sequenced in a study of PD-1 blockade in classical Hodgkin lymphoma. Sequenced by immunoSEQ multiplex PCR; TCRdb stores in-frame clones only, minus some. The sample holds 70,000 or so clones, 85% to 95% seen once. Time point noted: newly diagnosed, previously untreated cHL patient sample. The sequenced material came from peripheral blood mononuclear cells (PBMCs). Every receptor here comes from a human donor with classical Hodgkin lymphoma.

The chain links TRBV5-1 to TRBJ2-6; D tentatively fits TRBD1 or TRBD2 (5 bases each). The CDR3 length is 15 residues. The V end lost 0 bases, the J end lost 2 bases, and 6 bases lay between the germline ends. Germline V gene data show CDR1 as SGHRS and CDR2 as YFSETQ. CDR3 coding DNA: TGCGCCAGCAGCTTGGGAGGGGCTGGGGCCAACGTCCTGACTTTC. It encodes CASSLGGAGANVLTF.

The CDR3 nucleotides read TGTGCCAGCAGTTACTCTCGGGACGGGGAAAAACTGTTTTTT. Protein product: CASSYSRDGEKLFF. V and J are TRBV6-5 and TRBJ1-4; the D gene is possibly TRBD1 (5 bases). CDR1 and CDR2 (germline): MNHEY, SVGAGI. The CDR3 runs 14 residues. The ends were cut back, 0 bases at V and 8 bases at J, with 10 bases in the middle.

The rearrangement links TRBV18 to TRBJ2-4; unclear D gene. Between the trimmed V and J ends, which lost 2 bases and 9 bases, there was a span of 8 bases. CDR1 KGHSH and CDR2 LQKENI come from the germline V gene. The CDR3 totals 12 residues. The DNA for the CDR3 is TGTGCCAGCTCACCAAACTCGGGCATTCAGTACTTC. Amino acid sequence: CASSPNSGIQYF.

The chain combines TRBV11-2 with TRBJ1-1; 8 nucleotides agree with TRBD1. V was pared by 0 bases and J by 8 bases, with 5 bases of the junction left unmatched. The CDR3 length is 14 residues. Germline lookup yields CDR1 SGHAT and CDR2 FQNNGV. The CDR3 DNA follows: TGTGCCAGCAGCTTAGACCGACAGGGGCAAGAAGCTTTCTTT. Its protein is CASSLDRQGQEAFF.

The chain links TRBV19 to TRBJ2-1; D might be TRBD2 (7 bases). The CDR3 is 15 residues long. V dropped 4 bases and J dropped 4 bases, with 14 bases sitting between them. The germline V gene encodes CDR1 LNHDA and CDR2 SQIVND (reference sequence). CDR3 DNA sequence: TGTGCCAGTAGTAGGGACGGGGGGCGGTACAATGAGCAGTTCTTC. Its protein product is CASSRDGGRYNEQFF.

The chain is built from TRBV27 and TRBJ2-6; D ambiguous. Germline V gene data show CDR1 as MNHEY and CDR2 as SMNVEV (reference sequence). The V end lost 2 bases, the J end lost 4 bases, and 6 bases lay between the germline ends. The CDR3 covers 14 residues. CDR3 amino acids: CASSLMAGANVLTF. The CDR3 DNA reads TGTGCCAGCAGTTTAATGGCAGGGGCCAACGTCCTGACTTTC.

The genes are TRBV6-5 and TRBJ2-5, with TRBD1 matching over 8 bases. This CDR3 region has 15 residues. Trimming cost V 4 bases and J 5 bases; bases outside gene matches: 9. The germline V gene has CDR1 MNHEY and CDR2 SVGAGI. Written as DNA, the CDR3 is TGTGCCAGCAGTTTCAGGGGGCGGCTCGACGAGACCCAGTACTTC. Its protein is CASSFRGRLDETQYF.

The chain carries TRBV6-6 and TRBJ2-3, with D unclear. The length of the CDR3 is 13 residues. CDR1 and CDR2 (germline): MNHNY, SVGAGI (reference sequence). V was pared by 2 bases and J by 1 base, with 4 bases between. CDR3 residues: CASSYPGTDTQYF. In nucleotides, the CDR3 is TGTGCCAGCAGTTACCCGGGCACAGATACGCAGTATTTT.

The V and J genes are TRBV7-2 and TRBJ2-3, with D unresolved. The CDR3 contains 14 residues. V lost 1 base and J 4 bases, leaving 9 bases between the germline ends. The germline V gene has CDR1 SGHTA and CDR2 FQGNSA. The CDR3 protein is CASSLGAPADTQYF. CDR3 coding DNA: TGTGCCAGCAGCTTAGGGGCGCCCGCAGATACGCAGTATTTT.

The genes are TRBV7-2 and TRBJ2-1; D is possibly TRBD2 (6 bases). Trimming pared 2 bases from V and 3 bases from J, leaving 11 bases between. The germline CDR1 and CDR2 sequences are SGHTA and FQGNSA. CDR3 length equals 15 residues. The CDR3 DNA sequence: TGTGCCAGCAGCTTATTAGGCGGGATCTACAATGAGCAGTTCTTC. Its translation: CASSLLGGIYNEQFF.

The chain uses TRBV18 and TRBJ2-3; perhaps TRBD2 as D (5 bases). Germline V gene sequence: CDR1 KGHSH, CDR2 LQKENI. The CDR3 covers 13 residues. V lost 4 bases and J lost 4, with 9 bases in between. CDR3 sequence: CASSRMEADTQYF. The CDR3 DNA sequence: TGTGCCAGCTCACGCATGGAGGCAGATACGCAGTATTTT.

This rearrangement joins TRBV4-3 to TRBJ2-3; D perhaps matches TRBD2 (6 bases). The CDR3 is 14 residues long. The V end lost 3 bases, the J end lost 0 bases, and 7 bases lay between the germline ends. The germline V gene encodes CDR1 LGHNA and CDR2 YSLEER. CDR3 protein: CASSQSGSTDTQYF. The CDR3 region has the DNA TGCGCCAGCAGCCAGAGCGGGAGCACAGATACGCAGTATTTT.

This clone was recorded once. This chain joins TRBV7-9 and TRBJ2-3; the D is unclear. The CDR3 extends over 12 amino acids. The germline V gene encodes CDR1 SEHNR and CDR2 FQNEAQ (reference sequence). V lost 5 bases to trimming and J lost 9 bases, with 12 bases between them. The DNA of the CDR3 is TGTGCCAGCAGCGGGAATCTGGGGACGCAGTATTTT. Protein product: CASSGNLGTQYF.

The CDR3 nucleotides are TGCAGTTCCCTGGGTGGGACTGAAGCTTTCTTT. Its translation: CSSLGGTEAFF. The V call is TRBV20-1, the J call TRBJ1-1; D ambiguous. CDR1 and CDR2 from the germline V gene are DFQATT and SNEGSKA (reference sequence). Trimming pared 8 bases from V and 5 bases from J, leaving 12 bases between. CDR3 size: 11 residues.

In DNA, the CDR3 is TGTGCCAGCAGCTTACGGAGGGAATACGAGCAGTACTTC. It encodes CASSLRREYEQYF. The V and J genes are TRBV7-8 and TRBJ2-7; D possibly corresponds to TRBD2 (6 bases). There are 13 residues in the CDR3. V lost 2 bases and J lost 4, with 9 bases in between. CDR1 is SGHVS and CDR2 is FQNEAQ in the germline V gene.

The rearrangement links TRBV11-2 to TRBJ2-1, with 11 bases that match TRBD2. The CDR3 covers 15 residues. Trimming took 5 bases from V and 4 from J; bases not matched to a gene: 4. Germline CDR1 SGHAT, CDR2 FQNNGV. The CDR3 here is CASSAGTSGYNEQFF. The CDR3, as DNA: TGTGCCAGCAGCGCCGGGACTAGCGGATACAATGAGCAGTTCTTC.

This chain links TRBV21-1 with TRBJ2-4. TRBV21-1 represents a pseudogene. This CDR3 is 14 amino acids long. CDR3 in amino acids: CASSSKVAKNIQYF. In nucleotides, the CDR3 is TGTGCCAGCAGCTCTAAGGTAGCCAAAAACATTCAGTACTTC.

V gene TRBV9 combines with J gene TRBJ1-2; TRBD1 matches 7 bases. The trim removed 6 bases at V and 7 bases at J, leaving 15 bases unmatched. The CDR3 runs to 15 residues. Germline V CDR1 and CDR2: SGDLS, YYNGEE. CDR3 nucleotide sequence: TGTGCCAGCACCGTGGGACAGACCCCGGCGGCTGGCTACACCTTC. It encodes CASTVGQTPAAGYTF.

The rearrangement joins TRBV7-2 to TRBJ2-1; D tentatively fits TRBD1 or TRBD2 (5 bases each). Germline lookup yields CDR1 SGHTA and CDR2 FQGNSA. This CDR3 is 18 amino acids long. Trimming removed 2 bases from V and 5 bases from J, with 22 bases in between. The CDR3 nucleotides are TGTGCCAGCAGCTTAATGCCCATATCCGGGACCACTCACAATGAGCAGTTCTTC. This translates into CASSLMPISGTTHNEQFF. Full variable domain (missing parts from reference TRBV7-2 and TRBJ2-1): GAGVSQSPSNKVTEKGKDVELRCDPISGHTALYWYRQSLGQGLEFLIYFQGNSAPDKSGLPSDRFSAERTGGSVSTLTIQRTQQEDSAVYLCASSLMPISGTTHNEQFFGPGTRLTVL.

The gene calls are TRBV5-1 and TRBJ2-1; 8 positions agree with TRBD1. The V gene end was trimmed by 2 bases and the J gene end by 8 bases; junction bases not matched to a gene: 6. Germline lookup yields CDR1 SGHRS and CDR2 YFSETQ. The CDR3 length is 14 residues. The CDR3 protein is CASSLGQGFDEQFF. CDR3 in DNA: TGCGCCAGCAGCTTAGGACAGGGCTTCGATGAGCAGTTCTTC.

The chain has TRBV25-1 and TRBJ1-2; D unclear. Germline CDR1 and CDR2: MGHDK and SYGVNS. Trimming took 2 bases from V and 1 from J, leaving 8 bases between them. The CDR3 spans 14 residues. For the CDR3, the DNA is TGTGCCAGCAGTGAACGGGGAGATAACTATGGCTACACCTTC. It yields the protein CASSERGDNYGYTF.

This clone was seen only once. The DNA of the CDR3 is TGTGCCAGCAGCTTGGGGTACAGCTTCCCCAATCAGCCCCAGCATTTT. This codes for CASSLGYSFPNQPQHF. The rearrangement joins TRBV5-8 to TRBJ1-5, with D hard to call. The CDR3 consists of 16 residues. The ends were cut back, 0 bases at V and 3 bases at J, with 13 bases in the middle. CDR1 SGHTS and CDR2 YDEGEE come from the germline V gene. The whole variable domain, remainder taken from reference TRBV5-8 and TRBJ1-5, is EAGVTQSPTHLIKTRGQQATLRCSPISGHTSVYWYQQALGLGLQFLLWYDEGEERNRGNFPPRFSGRQFPNYSSELNVNALELEDSALYLCASSLGYSFPNQPQHFGDGTRLSIL.

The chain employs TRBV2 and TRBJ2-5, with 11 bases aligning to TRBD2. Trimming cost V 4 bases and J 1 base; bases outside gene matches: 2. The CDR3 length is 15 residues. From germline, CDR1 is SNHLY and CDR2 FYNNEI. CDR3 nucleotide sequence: TGTGCCAGCAGTGCCGGGACTAGCGGCCAAGAGACCCAGTACTTC. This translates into CASSAGTSGQETQYF. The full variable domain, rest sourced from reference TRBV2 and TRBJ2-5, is EPEVTQTPSHQVTQMGQEVILRCVPISNHLYFYWYRQILGQKVEFLVSFYNNEISEKSEIFDDQFSVERPDGSNFTLKIRSTKLEDSAMYFCASSAGTSGQETQYFGPGTRLLVL.

The chain's CDR3 is CASSLDPRVADTQYF. CDR3 DNA: TGTGCCAGCAGCTTAGACCCGCGAGTGGCAGATACGCAGTATTTT. This sequence joins TRBV5-4 and TRBJ2-3; D uncertain. In germline, CDR1 is SGHNT, CDR2 YYREEE (reference sequence). The ends were cut back, 2 bases at V and 4 bases at J, with 14 bases in the middle. This CDR3 comprises 15 residues.

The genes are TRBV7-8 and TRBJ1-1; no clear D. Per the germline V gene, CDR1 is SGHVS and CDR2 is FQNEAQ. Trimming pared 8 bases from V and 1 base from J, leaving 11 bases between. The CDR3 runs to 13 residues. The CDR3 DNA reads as TGTGCCAGCGGGCGGGGAAGGAACACTGAAGCTTTCTTT. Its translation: CASGRGRNTEAFF.